The entry below gives a single T cell receptor (beta chain) sequence along with its context. Its antigen is still unknown. There are no base qualities to consult, and no much larger clone falls within one base. Here V drops 6 bases and J drops 4 bases, and the junction holds 13 bases not matched to any gene. CDR1 and CDR2 are drawn from the germline V gene: SNHLY, FYNNEI. Counted from cysteine to phenylalanine, this CDR3 has 16 amino acids. Only the CDR3 DNA stays, 48 bases, in frame from base 1. This sample is part of a study of T cell responses to AZD1222 COVID-19 vaccine (dated by TCRdb to the early 2020s). For the wider study: A total of around 240 trial participants underwent TCR sequencing, of whom about 210 received two doses of AZD1222 and 26 received two doses of the MenACWY control vaccine. Trial participants were enrolled by age into subgroups of 18-55, 56-69 and 70-plus years, and around 150, 28 and 57 TCR-sequenced participants, respectively, were included in these subgroups.

What the authors observed across the whole study: Because no day 14 peak-response samples were available, the repertoires could be characterized only after the peak T cell response. Epitopes outside the regions mutated in the B.1.351 and B.1.1.7 variants were reportedly recognized by nearly half of the unique spike-specific TCRs. The 56-69-year group was small, and its depth increase did not reach significance, likely because of low power. The vaccine-associated CD4 TCRs covered the entire spike protein, and the dominant responses fell in regions 160-218 and 743-854. After two AZD1222 doses, spike-specific TCR breadth and depth were significantly higher than at day 0 and than in MenACWY recipients. Only five or six AZD1222 recipients were SARS-CoV-2 seropositive at baseline, limiting conclusions about previously exposed vaccinees. Most participants were white British and females outnumbered males, and the authors suggested that clonal diversity may have been underestimated.

The label giving this sample's time point can be read as: about 28 days (+/-7) after the second vaccine dose. Because spike-specific TCR depth and breadth did not differ between the two schedules, AZD1222 recipients who got a second dose at roughly 4 weeks were pooled with those who got a second dose at roughly 12 weeks. Vaccinee samples were obtained from the UK trials COV001 and COV002, which included a single-blind randomized controlled phase 2/3 trial of AZD1222 (ChAdOx1 nCoV-19) in healthy adults. For TCRbeta chain sequencing, PBMC samples were collected from trial participants at day 0 and at day 28 after the second dose. The CDR3 regions of human TCRbeta chains were analyzed by immunosequencing. Concerning the study's data processing: Repertoire TCRs were checked for matches against a reference library of SARS-CoV-2-specific TCRs that had been generated using the MIRA antigen-specificity platform. Breadth was defined as the fraction of unique TCRs that were SARS-CoV-2-associated, and depth was defined as the fraction of total T cells that were SARS-CoV-2-associated. Using the MIRA data, each spike-specific TCR was assigned both to the spike region to which the TCR was reactive and to a CD4 or CD8 class. Log10-transformed breadth and depth values were compared by one-way ANOVA with Sidak's multiple comparisons tests. What TCRdb holds here is the immuneACCESS table cut down to in-frame rearrangements. Part of the clones is not present; checked against another copy, under half of the missing clones reflect an unresolved V gene, and the others are unexplained. The DNA was the basis for D and trimming; V, J and clone size are from that table. The table for this sample lists around 130,000 clones; approximately 90% of them were counted only once. Together, the top ten hold over 4% of the sample.

The specimen comprised peripheral blood, sampled 28 days after the second AZD1222 dose. This clonotype was sampled from an adult who received the AZD1222 COVID-19 vaccine. This chain is built from TRBV2 and TRBJ1-1, with 8 bases matching TRBD1. The CDR3 in this case is CASRSPLTGEFTEAFF. Here is the DNA: TGTGCCAGCAGGTCCCCTCTGACAGGGGAATTCACTGAAGCTTTCTTT.